The present T cell receptor (beta chain) was sequenced within a study of chemoradiotherapy in HPV16-positive cancers. Study at large: Functional T-cell assays on a couple of HPV16-positive patients' cells defined candidate HPV-specific clones and common TCR motifs.

As for this clone: Its specificity is unknown.

Study results and limitations: Only a couple of HPV16-positive patients supplied the functional HPV-specificity definition. For HPV16-positive patients, expanding HPV-responsive T cells associated with longer recurrence-free survival.

CDR1 is PRHDT and CDR2 is FYEKMQ in the germline V gene (reference sequence). V lost 7 bases and J 0 bases, leaving 18 bases between the germline ends. The CDR3 has 16 amino acids. Sequencing was performed with immunoSEQ multiplex PCR; in TCRdb, only in-frame clones are kept and a portion is missing. Here the sample spans about 6,600 clones, over 70% being singletons. Samples were taken several times over chemoradiotherapy. The source was tumor tissue, collected from a patient who underwent chemoradiotherapy. This rearrangement joins TRBV13 to TRBJ1-1; no clear D. The receptor was derived from a human donor with HPV-associated anogenital cancer. The CDR3 loop is CASTRPDSPMNTEAFF. CDR3 DNA sequence: TGTGCCAGCACCCGACCGGATTCCCCAATGAACACTGAAGCTTTCTTT.